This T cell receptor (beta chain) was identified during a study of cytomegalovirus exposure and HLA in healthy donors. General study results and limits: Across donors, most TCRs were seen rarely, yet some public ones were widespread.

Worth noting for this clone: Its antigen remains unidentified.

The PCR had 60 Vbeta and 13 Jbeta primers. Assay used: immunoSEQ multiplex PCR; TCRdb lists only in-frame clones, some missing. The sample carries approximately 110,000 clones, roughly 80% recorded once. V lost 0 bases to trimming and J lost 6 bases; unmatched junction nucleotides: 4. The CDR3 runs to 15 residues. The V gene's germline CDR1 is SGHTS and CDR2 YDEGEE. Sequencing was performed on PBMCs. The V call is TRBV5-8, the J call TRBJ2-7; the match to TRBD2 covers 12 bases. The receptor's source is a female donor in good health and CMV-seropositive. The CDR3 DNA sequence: TGTGCCAGCAGCTTGGGACTAGCGGGAGTGAGCGAGCAGTACTTC. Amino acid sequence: CASSLGLAGVSEQYF. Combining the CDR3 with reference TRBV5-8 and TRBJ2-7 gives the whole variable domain EAGVTQSPTHLIKTRGQQATLRCSPISGHTSVYWYQQALGLGLQFLLWYDEGEERNRGNFPPRFSGRQFPNYSSELNVNALELEDSALYLCASSLGLAGVSEQYFGPGTRLTVT.